This TCR beta chain was identified during a study of low-dose radiotherapy and immunotherapy resistance in tumors. Study as a whole: Those assigned to Cohort 2 were treated with 1 Gy per fraction every two weeks (13 Gy in total over 26 weeks). While receiving nivolumab 240 mg every two weeks, patients also received ipilimumab 1 mg/kg every six weeks, both intravenously. Priming of first-strand cDNA relied on TRAV- and TRBV-specific primers (covering alpha and beta chains).

The junction had 16 bases not matched to a gene; V was cut back by 0 bases and J by 11 bases. The CDR3 totals 16 residues. In germline, CDR1 is SGHRS, CDR2 YFSETQ. The authors ran 15 to 20 PCR cycles to amplify TCRs with a constant-region primer and V-primer adapter. Using its own MiXCR run on the reads, TCRdb lists one record per CDR3 protein. The sample has about 47,000 distinct CDR3 sequences, roughly 12% seen once. As to this clonotype: A far more abundant clone sits one base away, making this likely a read error.

Noted time point: before trial treatment. The receptor was isolated from a female donor with ovarian cancer. The chain couples TRBV5-1 to TRBJ2-5; TRBD1 matches 7 bases. This sample comprised PBMCs, obtained before treatment. The CDR3 coding sequence is TGCGCCAGCAGCTTGGCAGGGGGTTCCTCCTACAATGAGCAGTACTTC. This translates into CASSLAGGSSYNEQYF.